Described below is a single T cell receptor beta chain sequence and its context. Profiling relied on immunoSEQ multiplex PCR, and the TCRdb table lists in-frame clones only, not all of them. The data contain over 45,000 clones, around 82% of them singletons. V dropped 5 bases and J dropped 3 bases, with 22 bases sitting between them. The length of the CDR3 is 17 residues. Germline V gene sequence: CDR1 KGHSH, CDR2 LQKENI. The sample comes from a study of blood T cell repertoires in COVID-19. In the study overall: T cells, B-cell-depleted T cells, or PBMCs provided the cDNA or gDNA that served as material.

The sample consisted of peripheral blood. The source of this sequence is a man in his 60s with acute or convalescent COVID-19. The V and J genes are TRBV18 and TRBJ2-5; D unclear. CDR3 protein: CASSSSGRAALKETQYF. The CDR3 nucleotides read TGTGCCAGCTCATCATCAGGTAGAGCAGCCCTTAAAGAGACCCAGTACTTC.